This T cell receptor (beta chain) was recorded in a study of identical twins. Findings and limits, study-wide: Twins shared out-of-frame alpha sequences with excess low generation probability. Because invariant MAIT and iNKT cells could be present, zero-insertion analyses could be partly confounded.

This clonotype was detected a few times. Its target is not known. TCRdb re-called the 5' RACE reads with MiXCR, one entry per CDR3 protein. The data show about 700,000 distinct CDR3 sequences, around 6% seen once. Input material: naive T cells sorted from blood. The receptor comes from a man in his late teens or twenties in good health.

The CDR3 DNA sequence: TGCGCCAGCAGCTGGACAGTAGCTAGCACAGATACGCAGTATTTT. It yields the protein CASSWTVASTDTQYF. The chain combines TRBV5-1 with TRBJ2-3; perhaps TRBD1 as D (6 bases). V lost 3 bases to trimming and J lost 0 bases, with 11 bases between them. The germline gives CDR1 SGHRS, CDR2 YFSETQ. This CDR3 is 15 amino acids long.